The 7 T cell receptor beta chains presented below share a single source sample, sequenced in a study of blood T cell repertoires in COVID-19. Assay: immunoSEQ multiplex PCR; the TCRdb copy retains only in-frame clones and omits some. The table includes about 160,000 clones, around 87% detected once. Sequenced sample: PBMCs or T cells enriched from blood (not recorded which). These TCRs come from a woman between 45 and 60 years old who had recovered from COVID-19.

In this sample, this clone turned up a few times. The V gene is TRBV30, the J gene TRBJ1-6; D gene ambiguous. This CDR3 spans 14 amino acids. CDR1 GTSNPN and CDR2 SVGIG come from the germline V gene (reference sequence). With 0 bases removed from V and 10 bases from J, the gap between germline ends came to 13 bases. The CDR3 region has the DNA TGTGCCTGGAGTGTAAGAGGGAGGCAGTCACCCCTCCACTTT. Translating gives CAWSVRGRQSPLHF.

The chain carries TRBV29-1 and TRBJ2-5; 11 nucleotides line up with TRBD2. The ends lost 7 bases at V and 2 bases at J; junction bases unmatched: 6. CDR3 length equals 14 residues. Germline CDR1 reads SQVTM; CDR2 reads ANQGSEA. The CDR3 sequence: CSASLAGGQETQYF. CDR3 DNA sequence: TGCAGCGCCTCTCTAGCGGGGGGACAAGAGACCCAGTACTTC.

CDR3 loop: CASSEQGRDTQYF. The CDR3 DNA is TGTGCCAGCAGTGAACAGGGGAGAGATACGCAGTATTTT. J is TRBJ2-3 and V is TRBV6-1, with D perhaps matching TRBD1 (6 bases). V lost 2 bases, J lost 5 bases, and 8 bases lay in between. Germline-derived CDR1 and CDR2 are MNHNS and SASEGT. The CDR3 has 13 residues.

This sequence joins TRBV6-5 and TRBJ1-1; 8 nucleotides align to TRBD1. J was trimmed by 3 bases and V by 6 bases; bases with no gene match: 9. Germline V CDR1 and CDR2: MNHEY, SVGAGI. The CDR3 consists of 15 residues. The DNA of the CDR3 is TGTGCCAGCAGGCTACCCGGGACAGGATACACTGAAGCTTTCTTT. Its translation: CASRLPGTGYTEAFF.

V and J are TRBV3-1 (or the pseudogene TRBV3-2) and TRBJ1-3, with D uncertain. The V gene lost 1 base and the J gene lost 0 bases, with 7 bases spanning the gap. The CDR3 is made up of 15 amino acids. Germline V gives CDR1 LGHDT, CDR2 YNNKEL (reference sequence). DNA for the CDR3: TGTGCCAGCAGCCAAGGTTCCTACTCTGGAAACACCATATATTTT. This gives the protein CASSQGSYSGNTIYF.

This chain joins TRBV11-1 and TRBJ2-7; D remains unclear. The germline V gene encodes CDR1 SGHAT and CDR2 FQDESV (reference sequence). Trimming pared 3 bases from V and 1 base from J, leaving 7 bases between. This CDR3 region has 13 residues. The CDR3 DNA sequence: TGTGCCAGCAGCTTGCGCAGGTCCTACGAGCAGTACTTC. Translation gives CASSLRRSYEQYF.

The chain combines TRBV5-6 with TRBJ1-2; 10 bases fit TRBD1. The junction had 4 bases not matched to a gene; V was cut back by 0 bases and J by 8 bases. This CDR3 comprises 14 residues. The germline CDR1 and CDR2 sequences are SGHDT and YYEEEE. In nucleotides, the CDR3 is TGTGCCAGCAGCTTGGGACAGGGGGCCTTCGGCTACACCTTC. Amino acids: CASSLGQGAFGYTF.